The entry that follows covers one T cell receptor beta chain sequence. The data were obtained in a study of cytomegalovirus exposure and HLA in healthy donors. The PCR used 60 Vbeta and 13 Jbeta primers. Assay: immunoSEQ multiplex PCR; the TCRdb copy retains only in-frame clones and omits some. The table records 100,000 to 150,000 clones, around 80% of them present only once. Sequencing input: PBMCs. The receptor was isolated from a woman aged 40 to 49 in good health and CMV-seropositive.

The CDR3 DNA follows: TGCGCCAGCAGCCGGGAGGGGCCCAGAGGCTACACCTTC. It translates to CASSREGPRGYTF. The genes are TRBV5-1 and TRBJ1-2; tentatively, D is TRBD1 (5 bases). CDR3 size: 13 residues. V lost 4 bases and J lost 8, with 15 bases in between. Germline V gene lookup returns CDR1 SGHRS and CDR2 YFSETQ.